The next 28 T cell receptor beta chains were all read from a single sample in a study of shared clonotypes between healthy human individuals. The method was immunoSEQ multiplex PCR; TCRdb's version includes in-frame clones alone and lacks a portion of them. The sample yields some 2,100,000 clones, approximately 94% seen once. The specimen was naive CD4+ T cells sorted from blood. Subset defined: CD45RA+ positively selected. Source of these receptors: a man aged 18 to 30 in good health.

The chain recombines TRBV4-1 with TRBJ2-1; a weak D match, TRBD1 (5 bases). V was trimmed by 5 bases and J by 1 base, leaving 18 bases between them. The CDR3 sequence is 17 residues long. Germline CDR1 reads MGHRA; CDR2 reads YSYEKL. The CDR3 nucleotides read TGCGCCAGCAGCAAGGCCAGAGTAGGGGATTCCTACAATGAGCAGTTCTTC. The encoded protein is CASSKARVGDSYNEQFF.

The chain is built from TRBV15 and TRBJ2-3; D is uncertain. The V end lost 5 bases, the J end lost 0 bases, and 15 bases lay between the germline ends. Germline loops: CDR1 LNHNV, CDR2 YYDKDF (reference sequence). CDR3 length: 16 amino acids. The CDR3 nucleotides are TGTGCCACCAGCCGCGGAGACCTAGGGAGCACAGATACGCAGTATTTT. This translates into CATSRGDLGSTDTQYF.

CDR3 in DNA: TGTGCCAGCAGTTATGGACTAGCGGGACCATACGAGCAGTACTTC. Translated: CASSYGLAGPYEQYF. The chain combines TRBV6-5 with TRBJ2-7, with 12 bases fitting TRBD2. V trimming: 3 bases; J trimming: 4 bases; junction bases outside the gene matches: 4. The CDR3 is made up of 15 amino acids. The germline V gene encodes CDR1 MNHEY and CDR2 SVGAGI.

This chain joins TRBV5-1 and TRBJ2-3, with 7 bases that match TRBD1. This CDR3 spans 16 amino acids. V shed 5 bases, J shed 4 bases, and the junction held 13 bases outside the gene matches. Germline V gives CDR1 SGHRS, CDR2 YFSETQ. The CDR3, as DNA: TGCGCCAGCAGGCAGACCCTAACAGGGGCACCAGATACGCAGTATTTT. Encoded protein: CASRQTLTGAPDTQYF.

The chain is built from TRBV6-1 and TRBJ1-2; TRBD1 matches 8 bases. V shed 2 bases, J shed 4 bases, and the junction held 3 bases outside the gene matches. The CDR3 contains 14 residues. Germline V gives CDR1 MNHNS, CDR2 SASEGT. The DNA for the CDR3 is TGTGCCAGCAGTGAATACACAGGGGGCTATGGCTACACCTTC. Translated: CASSEYTGGYGYTF.

The V call is TRBV10-3, the J call TRBJ2-5; 9 bases are shared with TRBD2. Germline CDR1 ENHRY, CDR2 SYGVKD. The CDR3 loop spans 14 amino acids. V shed 5 bases, J shed 3 bases, and the junction held 4 bases outside the gene matches. The CDR3 DNA is TGTGCCATCAGTAGTAGCGGGAGTAAAGAGACCCAGTACTTC. Encoded protein: CAISSSGSKETQYF.

This chain connects TRBV19 to TRBJ1-2; D gene unclear. Germline values: CDR1 LNHDA, CDR2 SQIVND (reference sequence). The CDR3 is made up of 15 amino acids. Trimming removed 5 bases at V and 6 bases at J, with 19 bases between. The DNA of the CDR3 is TGTGCCAGTAGTGCCCCCCCGAAGCGGAGCGATGGCTACACCTTC. Its translation is CASSAPPKRSDGYTF. Using reference TRBV19 and TRBJ1-2 for the parts outside the CDR3, the full variable domain is DGGITQSPKYLFRKEGQNVTLSCEQNLNHDAMYWYRQDPGQGLRLIYYSQIVNDFQKGDIAEGYSVSREKKESFPLTVTSAQKNPTAFYLCASSAPPKRSDGYTFGSGTRLTVV.

For this clone: Other DNA sequences in the same sample also yield this CDR3. The gene calls are TRBV19 and TRBJ1-6; 11 bases line up with TRBD1. The V gene end was trimmed by 4 bases and the J gene end by 7 bases; junction bases not matched to a gene: 3. CDR1 LNHDA and CDR2 SQIVND come from the germline V gene (reference sequence). The CDR3 sequence is 15 residues long. The CDR3 nucleotides are TGTGCCAGTAGTACCCGGGACAGGGGGAATTCACCCCTCCACTTT. Protein sequence: CASSTRDRGNSPLHF.

In its sample, this clone was seen a few times. V is TRBV5-4 and J is TRBJ1-6; D not certain. This CDR3 region has 15 residues. Germline V lookup: CDR1 SGHNT, CDR2 YYREEE (reference sequence). V dropped 0 bases and J dropped 10 bases, with 14 bases sitting between them. Here the CDR3 DNA reads TGTGCCAGCAGCTTGGTAGGGCTCGAAGGGTCACCCCTCCACTTT. It is translated as CASSLVGLEGSPLHF.

The J gene is TRBJ1-2, the V gene TRBV19, with D tentatively TRBD1 (5 bases). The germline V gene encodes CDR1 LNHDA and CDR2 SQIVND (reference sequence). The CDR3 runs to 16 residues. Deletions cut 8 bases from V and 1 base from J, with 20 bases between. The chain's CDR3 is CASQRKGENFNYGYTF. CDR3 nucleotides: TGTGCCAGTCAACGAAAAGGGGAAAACTTTAACTATGGCTACACCTTC.

V gene TRBV7-2 combines with J gene TRBJ2-7; possibly TRBD2 for D (7 bases). This CDR3 spans 16 amino acids. V was shortened by 5 bases and J by 0 bases, with 17 bases between the two germline ends. Germline V gene lookup returns CDR1 SGHTA and CDR2 FQGNSA. The CDR3 DNA follows: TGTGCCAGCAGCGTCCTGGGGGGGGCGGTCTCCTACGAGCAGTACTTC. The encoded protein is CASSVLGGAVSYEQYF. Supplemented by reference TRBV7-2 and TRBJ2-7, the full variable domain reads GAGVSQSPSNKVTEKGKDVELRCDPISGHTALYWYRQSLGQGLEFLIYFQGNSAPDKSGLPSDRFSAERTGGSVSTLTIQRTQQEDSAVYLCASSVLGGAVSYEQYFGPGTRLTVT.

The chain combines TRBV18 with TRBJ2-5, with D unresolved. CDR3 length: 12 amino acids. The V gene's germline CDR1 is KGHSH and CDR2 LQKENI. Trimming took 8 bases from V and 3 from J, leaving 10 bases between them. Here the CDR3 reads CASERVEETQYF. The CDR3 DNA follows: TGTGCCAGCGAACGGGTCGAAGAGACCCAGTACTTC.

The genes are TRBV19 and TRBJ2-4; D remains unclear. Germline V gives CDR1 LNHDA, CDR2 SQIVND (reference sequence). V was pared by 0 bases and J by 0 bases, with 6 bases between. The CDR3 loop spans 15 amino acids. The DNA of the CDR3 is TGTGCCAGTAGTATAGAGAGCACAGCCAAAAACATTCAGTACTTC. Translating it yields CASSIESTAKNIQYF.

The chain uses TRBV30 and TRBJ1-4, with D possibly being TRBD1 (5 bases). Germline V gene lookup returns CDR1 GTSNPN and CDR2 SVGIG (reference sequence). Trimming left V 5 bases short and J 3 bases short, with 10 bases between. The CDR3 is 13 amino acids. The CDR3 region is CAWGGDPNEKLFF. CDR3 sequence (DNA): TGTGCCTGGGGAGGGGACCCTAATGAAAAACTGTTTTTT.

This clone was observed a handful of times. Other DNA sequences in this specimen translate into the identical CDR3. The gene calls are TRBV5-1 and TRBJ2-3; 8 bases are a match to TRBD1. Germline V CDR1 and CDR2: SGHRS, YFSETQ. V was pared by 3 bases and J by 1 base, with 4 bases of the junction left unmatched. The CDR3 contains 15 residues. This CDR3 is CASSSQGAGTDTQYF. DNA of the CDR3: TGCGCCAGCAGCTCCCAGGGGGCGGGCACAGATACGCAGTATTTT.

This clone was recorded only once. The rearrangement uses TRBV11-2 and TRBJ2-1, with TRBD2 as a possible D gene (6 bases). The CDR3 runs to 14 residues. Trimming shortened V by 3 bases and J by 5 bases, and 11 bases separated the two germline ends. Germline CDR1 SGHAT, CDR2 FQNNGV. The CDR3 sequence: CASSFGGANNEQFF. The CDR3 DNA reads as TGTGCCAGCAGCTTCGGCGGGGCCAACAATGAGCAGTTCTTC.

Details on this clone: Other DNA sequences in this specimen translate into the identical CDR3. This chain uses TRBV5-4 with TRBJ1-4, with 8 bases lining up with TRBD1. Germline lookup yields CDR1 SGHNT and CDR2 YYREEE (reference sequence). The CDR3 contains 14 residues. The trim removed 4 bases at V and 7 bases at J, leaving 6 bases unmatched. The CDR3 here is CASSRDRGGEKLFF. The CDR3 coding sequence is TGTGCCAGCAGCCGTGACAGGGGTGGTGAAAAACTGTTTTTT.

This clone showed up just once. This rearrangement joins TRBV29-1 to TRBJ2-7; D may be TRBD1 (6 bases). From germline, CDR1 is SQVTM and CDR2 ANQGSEA. The V gene lost 0 bases and the J gene lost 3 bases, with 30 bases spanning the gap. The CDR3 spans 20 residues. In nucleotides, the CDR3 is TGCAGCGTTGAAGAATGGGGCAGGGGAAGGGTGGGCGAAGGGTACTACGAGCAGTACTTC. It specifies CSVEEWGRGRVGEGYYEQYF.

For the CDR3, the DNA is TGTGCCAGCAGCTTAACCTCGGGGGGCCCAGATACGCAGTATTTT. Translating gives CASSLTSGGPDTQYF. The chain carries TRBV7-3 and TRBJ2-3; D perhaps matches TRBD2 (7 bases). Trimming cost V 0 bases and J 4 bases, with 11 bases left between them. The V gene's germline CDR1 is SGHTA and CDR2 FQGTGA. This CDR3 contains 15 residues.

As DNA, the CDR3 is TGTGCCAGCAGCGCCTTTGGACCCACAGATACGCAGTATTTT. This codes for CASSAFGPTDTQYF. The gene calls are TRBV9 and TRBJ2-3; D is unresolved. In germline, CDR1 is SGDLS, CDR2 YYNGEE. Trimming shortened V by 3 bases and J by 2 bases, and 10 bases separated the two germline ends. This CDR3 has 14 residues.

V gene TRBV7-2 combines with J gene TRBJ2-5, with D possibly being TRBD1 (5 bases). V lost 2 bases to trimming and J lost 9 bases, with 10 bases between them. Germline assignment: CDR1 SGHTA and CDR2 FQGNSA. CDR3 length: 12 amino acids. The CDR3 sequence: CASSLRQGPQYF. Here the CDR3 DNA reads TGTGCCAGCAGCTTAAGGCAGGGCCCCCAGTACTTC.

This clone appeared a single time. V and J are TRBV19 and TRBJ1-1; 8 bases agree with TRBD1. With 5 bases clipped from V and 4 bases from J, the junction kept 12 bases outside the gene matches. The CDR3 contains 16 residues. CDR1 and CDR2 (germline): LNHDA, SQIVND (reference sequence). The CDR3 loop is CASSVTGGLYGTEAFF. DNA for the CDR3: TGTGCCAGTAGTGTCACAGGGGGGTTATATGGCACTGAAGCTTTCTTT. The complete variable domain, with remaining parts taken from reference TRBV19 and TRBJ1-1, reads DGGITQSPKYLFRKEGQNVTLSCEQNLNHDAMYWYRQDPGQGLRLIYYSQIVNDFQKGDIAEGYSVSREKKESFPLTVTSAQKNPTAFYLCASSVTGGLYGTEAFFGQGTRLTVV.

The chain joins TRBV6-5 to TRBJ1-5, with 7 bases identical to TRBD1. This CDR3 is 14 amino acids long. Germline V CDR1 and CDR2: MNHEY, SVGAGI. J gave up 7 bases and V 4 bases, and 7 bases lay outside the gene matches. The CDR3 coding sequence is TGTGCCAGCAGTTCCGACAGGGAAAGACAGCCCCAGCATTTT. This codes for CASSSDRERQPQHF.

In regard to this clone: At the DNA level, this CDR3 is encoded by other sequences in the same sample as well. The chain uses TRBV5-4 and TRBJ2-5, with 13 bases fitting TRBD2. The J segment lost 5 bases and the V segment lost 5 bases, leaving 6 bases of the junction unmatched. This CDR3 is 15 amino acids long. Germline lookup yields CDR1 SGHNT and CDR2 YYREEE (reference sequence). The CDR3 region is CASSRTSGRGETQYF. Written as DNA, the CDR3 is TGTGCCAGCAGTAGGACTAGCGGGAGAGGGGAGACCCAGTACTTC.

The chain links TRBV7-8 to TRBJ1-2, with TRBD1 as a possible D gene (6 bases). V lost 1 base and J 5 bases, leaving 17 bases between the germline ends. The CDR3 contains 16 residues. CDR1 and CDR2 from the germline V gene are SGHVS and FQNEAQ. CDR3: CASSLEAGPTGYGYTF. The DNA of the CDR3 is TGTGCCAGCAGCTTAGAGGCAGGGCCAACAGGGTATGGCTACACCTTC.

This chain connects TRBV7-2 to TRBJ2-1; 13 nucleotides line up with TRBD2. Germline V gene data show CDR1 as SGHTA and CDR2 as FQGNSA. This CDR3 contains 17 residues. V dropped 1 base and J dropped 3; count of bases not matched to a gene: 3. The chain's CDR3 is CASSLGTSGSIYNEQFF. In nucleotides, the CDR3 is TGTGCCAGCAGCTTAGGGACTAGCGGGAGTATCTACAATGAGCAGTTCTTC.

The chain carries TRBV19 and TRBJ2-3; D gene ambiguous. Per germline, CDR1 LNHDA and CDR2 SQIVND (reference sequence). V shed 1 base and J shed 2 bases, with 10 bases lying between them. The CDR3 is made up of 15 amino acids. CDR3 sequence: CASSIGVGFTDTQYF. CDR3 coding DNA: TGTGCCAGTAGTATAGGGGTTGGATTCACAGATACGCAGTATTTT. The full variable domain, in which reference TRBV19 and TRBJ2-3 provide the parts outside the CDR3, is DGGITQSPKYLFRKEGQNVTLSCEQNLNHDAMYWYRQDPGQGLRLIYYSQIVNDFQKGDIAEGYSVSREKKESFPLTVTSAQKNPTAFYLCASSIGVGFTDTQYFGPGTRLTVL.

V usage is TRBV10-3 and J usage is TRBJ2-5; maybe TRBD2 (5 bases). The J call may be mistaken, given a closer DNA end match to TRBJ2-7. This CDR3 is built from 14 residues. Germline values: CDR1 ENHRY, CDR2 SYGVKD. CDR3 DNA: TGTGCCATCAGTGGCCGGGGTGAGGCAGGCGAGCAGTACTTC. It is translated as CAISGRGEAGEQYF.